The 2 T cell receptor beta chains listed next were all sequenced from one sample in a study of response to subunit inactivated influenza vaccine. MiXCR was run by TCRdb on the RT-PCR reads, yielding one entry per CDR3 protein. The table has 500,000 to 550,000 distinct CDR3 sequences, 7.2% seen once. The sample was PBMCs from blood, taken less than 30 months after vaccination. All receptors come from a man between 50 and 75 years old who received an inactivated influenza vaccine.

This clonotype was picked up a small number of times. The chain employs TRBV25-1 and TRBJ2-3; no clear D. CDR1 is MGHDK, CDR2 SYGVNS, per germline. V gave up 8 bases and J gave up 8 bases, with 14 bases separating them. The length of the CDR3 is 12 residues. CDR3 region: CASVSSGGTQYF. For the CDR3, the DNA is TGTGCCAGCGTATCGTCGGGTGGTACGCAGTATTTT.

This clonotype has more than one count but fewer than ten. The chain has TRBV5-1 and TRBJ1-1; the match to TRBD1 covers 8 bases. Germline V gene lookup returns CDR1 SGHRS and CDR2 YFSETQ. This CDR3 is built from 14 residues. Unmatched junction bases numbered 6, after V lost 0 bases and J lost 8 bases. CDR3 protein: CASSLGQGWNEAFF. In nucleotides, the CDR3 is TGCGCCAGCAGCTTGGGACAGGGGTGGAACGAAGCTTTCTTT.